One TCR beta chain is described in this entry. The antigen is unknown. V lost 5 bases and J lost 3, with 4 bases in between. Per germline, CDR1 MNHEY and CDR2 SVGAGI. The CDR3 is 11 amino acids. The sample is drawn from a study of OX40 agonist ivuxolimab in advanced cancers. Overall study context: Patients treated during dose escalation were battling hepatocellular carcinoma, melanoma, renal cell or head and neck cancer.

Study-wide results and limits: Certain nonresponders likewise exhibited a low normalized T-cell clonal expansion.

Blood sampling was done at baseline, cycle 4 day 1, and cycle 7 day 1. Profiling relied on immunoSEQ multiplex PCR, and the TCRdb table lists in-frame clones only, not all of them. The sample lists roughly 60,000 clones, about 85% occurring once. The starting material was CD4+ or CD8+ T cells sorted from blood, obtained in a trial of the OX40 agonist ivuxolimab. This sequence was found in an adult with an advanced solid tumor such as melanoma, head and neck, liver or kidney cancer. The chain joins TRBV6-5 to TRBJ2-5; D is unresolved. The CDR3 reads CASSQEETQYF. CDR3 nucleotide sequence: TGTGCCAGCAGTCAGGAAGAGACCCAGTACTTC.